These 29 T cell receptor beta chains were all obtained from the same sample, sequenced in a study of T-cell memory formation after mild COVID-19. Each CDR3 protein gets one entry after TCRdb re-called the 5' RACE reads with MiXCR. Seen here are approximately 250,000 distinct CDR3 sequences, about a sixth observed once, and the top ten hold 20% to 25%. Sequenced material: PBMCs or a T cell subset sorted from them (not recorded which). These receptors all come from a man aged 18 to 29 who had mild COVID-19 (a few samples of this study predate the infection). Cell type and time point are not known.

A few counts support this clonotype. The gene calls are TRBV11-2 and TRBJ2-5; D might be TRBD2 (5 bases). The CDR3 has 13 amino acids. Germline CDR1 is SGHAT and CDR2 is FQNNGV. Trimming took 3 bases from V and 3 from J, leaving 8 bases between them. CDR3 amino acids: CASSFAAEETQYF. For the CDR3, the DNA is TGTGCCAGCAGCTTCGCAGCGGAAGAGACCCAGTACTTC.

This clonotype appeared a few times. The chain combines TRBV7-3 with TRBJ2-3; 7 nucleotides match TRBD1. The CDR3 has 14 amino acids. Germline assignment: CDR1 SGHTA and CDR2 FQGTGA. V was pared by 5 bases and J by 1 base, with 3 bases of the junction left unmatched. The CDR3 sequence is CASSPQGGTDTQYF. In DNA form, the CDR3 reads TGTGCCAGCAGCCCCCAGGGGGGCACAGATACGCAGTATTTT.

This clonotype was found a few times. The rearrangement uses TRBV5-1 and TRBJ1-4; possible D gene TRBD1, 6 bases. This CDR3 is 14 amino acids long. Per germline, CDR1 SGHRS and CDR2 YFSETQ. Trimming left V 4 bases short and J 8 bases short, with 15 bases between. The CDR3 spells CASSPNQQGEKLFF. The CDR3 coding sequence is TGCGCCAGCAGCCCGAATCAACAGGGAGAAAAACTGTTTTTT.

The chain couples TRBV29-1 to TRBJ2-1, with D maybe TRBD2 (5 bases). The germline gives CDR1 SQVTM, CDR2 ANQGSEA. CDR3 length: 13 amino acids. Trimming stripped 4 bases from V and 6 bases from J, with 13 bases between. CDR3 amino acids: CSVVEENFNEQFF. CDR3 nucleotides: TGCAGCGTTGTGGAGGAGAATTTCAATGAGCAGTTCTTC.

The chain carries TRBV7-3 and TRBJ2-2, with 9 nucleotides matching TRBD2. There are 15 residues in the CDR3. Germline V gene lookup returns CDR1 SGHTA and CDR2 FQGTGA. V lost 4 bases to trimming and J lost 1 base; unmatched junction nucleotides: 1. Written as DNA, the CDR3 is TGTGCCAGCAGCTATAGCGGGGGGAACACCGGGGAGCTGTTTTTT. It is translated as CASSYSGGNTGELFF.

This clonotype came up a few times. V usage is TRBV27 and J usage is TRBJ1-6, with D perhaps matching TRBD1 (5 bases). The germline V gene has CDR1 MNHEY and CDR2 SMNVEV (reference sequence). With 5 bases removed from V and 4 bases from J, the gap between germline ends came to 12 bases. CDR3 length: 15 residues. CDR3: CASSTLGGYNSPLHF. The CDR3 nucleotides are TGTGCCAGCAGTACCCTGGGGGGATATAATTCACCCCTCCACTTT.

This clonotype was found many times. The chain recombines TRBV7-2 with TRBJ2-4, with a possible D match to TRBD1 (5 bases). Germline V lookup: CDR1 SGHTA, CDR2 FQGNSA. V lost 2 bases and J 6 bases, leaving 11 bases between the germline ends. The CDR3 extends over 14 amino acids. This chain's CDR3 is CASSLSQGGNIQYF. The CDR3 nucleotides are TGTGCCAGCAGCTTAAGCCAGGGCGGAAACATTCAGTACTTC.

This clonotype was observed a handful of times. The V call is TRBV12-3 or TRBV12-4, the J call TRBJ2-2; 7 bases agree with TRBD1. The CDR3 is 15 residues long. Germline trimming cut 4 bases from V and 4 bases from J; bases unmatched to any gene: 6. For the CDR3, the DNA is TGTGCCAGCAGTTCCCGAGACAGGGTCACCGGGGAGCTGTTTTTT. Translation: CASSSRDRVTGELFF.

The V call is TRBV9, the J call TRBJ2-7, with 10 positions matching TRBD1. The CDR3 runs 15 residues. Germline V CDR1 and CDR2: SGDLS, YYNGEE. J lost 5 bases, V lost 3 bases, and 8 bases had no gene match. The CDR3 nucleotides read TGTGCCAGCAGCGCCTCCGGGACAGGGGTCCACGAGCAGTACTTC. Translating it yields CASSASGTGVHEQYF. Using reference TRBV9 and TRBJ2-7 for the parts outside the CDR3, the full variable domain is DSGVTQTPKHLITATGQRVTLRCSPRSGDLSVYWYQQSLDQGLQFLIQYYNGEERAKGNILERFSAQQFPDLHSELNLSSLELGDSALYFCASSASGTGVHEQYFGPGTRLTVT.

At least ten counts were recorded for this clonotype. The chain recombines TRBV7-2 with TRBJ2-5, with D unclear. Trimming took 5 bases from V and 2 from J, leaving 12 bases between them. CDR1 and CDR2 (germline): SGHTA, FQGNSA. CDR3 length: 14 residues. CDR3 residues: CASSPDPSQETQYF. DNA of the CDR3: TGTGCCAGCAGCCCCGACCCCTCGCAAGAGACCCAGTACTTC.

This chain links TRBV12-3 or TRBV12-4 with TRBJ2-2; D remains unclear. Trimming removed 6 bases from V and 0 bases from J, with 8 bases in between. CDR3 length equals 14 residues. This chain's CDR3 is CASRETANTGELFF. In nucleotides, the CDR3 is TGTGCCAGCAGAGAGACTGCGAACACCGGGGAGCTGTTTTTT.

This chain connects TRBV2 to TRBJ2-1; the D gene is possibly TRBD2 (7 bases). Germline CDR1 is SNHLY and CDR2 is FYNNEI. The germline V and J ends were trimmed by 3 bases and 7 bases, with 19 bases remaining between them. This CDR3 comprises 16 residues. This CDR3 reads CASSESSGGIVNEQFF. CDR3 DNA: TGTGCCAGCAGTGAGTCGTCGGGGGGCATTGTGAATGAGCAGTTCTTC.

The rearrangement links TRBV7-2 to TRBJ2-2; D might be TRBD2 (5 bases). V was cut by 4 bases and J by 2 bases, with 11 bases left in between. There are 15 residues in the CDR3. Germline values: CDR1 SGHTA, CDR2 FQGNSA. CDR3 region: CASSSGLGNTGELFF. The DNA of the CDR3 is TGTGCCAGCAGCTCCGGACTGGGAAACACCGGGGAGCTGTTTTTT.

There are a few counts of this clonotype. The J gene is TRBJ2-1, the V gene TRBV4-1, with 10 bases that match TRBD2. The germline gives CDR1 MGHRA, CDR2 YSYEKL. The CDR3 is 14 amino acids. V lost 3 bases, J lost 7 bases, and 3 bases stayed unmatched. The CDR3 sequence is CASSQGLAWNEQFF. CDR3 bases: TGCGCCAGCAGCCAGGGACTAGCGTGGAATGAGCAGTTCTTC.

The chain recombines TRBV12-3 or TRBV12-4 with TRBJ2-3, with D possibly called TRBD1 or TRBD2 (5 bases each). CDR3 length equals 14 residues. V was clipped by 6 bases and J by 4 bases, with 14 bases between them. The CDR3 loop is CASRPGRRPDTQYF. CDR3 bases: TGTGCCAGCAGGCCGGGGCGACGACCAGATACGCAGTATTTT.

The chain uses TRBV5-1 and TRBJ1-2; D may be TRBD1 (5 bases). CDR1 is SGHRS and CDR2 is YFSETQ in the germline V gene. The CDR3 spans 15 residues. Deletions cut 0 bases from V and 6 bases from J, with 15 bases between. The CDR3 region has the DNA TGCGCCAGCAGCTTGGATCAGGGCAGACCCCATGGCTACACCTTC. It is translated as CASSLDQGRPHGYTF.

This clonotype was seen at least ten times. V gene TRBV12-3 or TRBV12-4 combines with J gene TRBJ2-7; maybe TRBD2 (7 bases). The V end was cut by 6 bases, the J end by 2 bases, with 14 bases between. CDR3 length: 14 residues. The DNA for the CDR3 is TGTGCCAGCAGCCCGGGGGGCCGGACCTACGAGCAGTACTTC. Residues: CASSPGGRTYEQYF.

This clonotype was detected a few times. V is TRBV12-3 or TRBV12-4 and J is TRBJ2-7; D possibly corresponds to TRBD1 (6 bases). This CDR3 region has 14 residues. The V end was cut by 5 bases, the J end by 9 bases, with 20 bases between. The CDR3 is CASSTGYVKKSQYF. The CDR3 DNA reads TGTGCCAGCAGTACAGGGTATGTCAAAAAATCGCAGTACTTC.

This clonotype has just a few counts. The rearrangement links TRBV2 to TRBJ2-1; no clear D. The CDR3 spans 13 residues. Trimming left V 5 bases short and J 8 bases short, with 13 bases between. Germline CDR1 is SNHLY and CDR2 is FYNNEI. CDR3 residues: CASSQIPGDEQFF. The CDR3 DNA follows: TGTGCCAGCAGTCAGATCCCTGGGGATGAGCAGTTCTTC.

This clonotype turned up a few times. The V gene is TRBV6-2 or TRBV6-3, the J gene TRBJ1-1; weak D call: TRBD1 (5 bases). V was shortened by 7 bases and J by 1 base, with 16 bases between the two germline ends. Germline V gene lookup returns CDR1 MNHEY and CDR2 SVGEGT. The CDR3 consists of 15 residues. The CDR3 nucleotides read TGTGCCAGCACCCGTCTGGTCGGGGCGAACACTGAAGCTTTCTTT. Translated: CASTRLVGANTEAFF.

The rearrangement joins TRBV9 to TRBJ2-1; D is possibly TRBD2 (5 bases). The length of the CDR3 is 15 residues. V was cut by 0 bases and J by 0 bases, with 7 bases left in between. CDR1 and CDR2 from the germline V gene are SGDLS and YYNGEE. The CDR3 reads CASSVAGGSYNEQFF. CDR3 nucleotide sequence: TGTGCCAGCAGCGTAGCAGGAGGCTCCTACAATGAGCAGTTCTTC.

DNA of the CDR3: TGTGCCAGCCAAGGGGGGACGGTTGAAGCTTTCTTT. This sequence encodes CASQGGTVEAFF. The chain links TRBV18 to TRBJ1-1; D is perhaps TRBD1 (6 bases). CDR1 is KGHSH, CDR2 LQKENI, per germline. The germline V and J ends were trimmed by 8 bases and 7 bases, with 14 bases remaining between them. The CDR3 length is 12 residues.

This clonotype has a handful of counts. The V and J genes are TRBV2 and TRBJ2-2; maybe TRBD2 (5 bases). The CDR3 totals 17 residues. V dropped 3 bases and J dropped 1 base, with 15 bases sitting between them. Germline lookup yields CDR1 SNHLY and CDR2 FYNNEI. This CDR3 is CASSDRGTVWNTGELFF. The DNA for the CDR3 is TGTGCCAGCAGTGATCGGGGAACAGTATGGAACACCGGGGAGCTGTTTTTT.

In this sample, this clonotype turned up a few times. In DNA form, the CDR3 reads TGTGCCAGCAATTTCGGGAACACTGAAGCTTTCTTT. Amino acid sequence: CASNFGNTEAFF. The chain combines TRBV6-6 with TRBJ1-1; D is unresolved. Germline CDR1 and CDR2: MNHNY and SVGAGI (reference sequence). The ends were cut back, 7 bases at V and 1 base at J, with 7 bases in the middle. This CDR3 is built from 12 residues.

At least ten counts were recorded for this clonotype. V gene TRBV6-2 or TRBV6-3 combines with J gene TRBJ1-1; no reliable D call. From germline, CDR1 is MNHEY and CDR2 SVGEGT. Trimming shortened V by 7 bases and J by 6 bases, and 18 bases separated the two germline ends. The CDR3 contains 14 residues. The CDR3 here is CASTSGREWAEAFF. In DNA, the CDR3 is TGTGCCAGCACTTCGGGCCGCGAATGGGCTGAAGCTTTCTTT.

The genes are TRBV10-3 and TRBJ2-3; TRBD2 is a possible D gene (5 bases). Germline V gene data show CDR1 as ENHRY and CDR2 as SYGVKD. This CDR3 is built from 14 residues. The V gene lost 6 bases and the J gene lost 4 bases, with 14 bases spanning the gap. CDR3 sequence (DNA): TGTGCCATCAGGCATGCTAGGGAGTCAGATACGCAGTATTTT. Translating it yields CAIRHARESDTQYF.

This clonotype was seen only a few times. The chain uses TRBV20-1 and TRBJ1-5; D remains unclear. The V gene's germline CDR1 is DFQATT and CDR2 SNEGSKA (reference sequence). The V gene lost 2 bases and the J gene lost 5 bases, with 10 bases spanning the gap. The CDR3 covers 13 residues. For the CDR3, the DNA is TGCAGTGCTAGAATACAGAGCGATCAGCCCCAGCATTTT. Translating gives CSARIQSDQPQHF.

This clonotype was seen a handful of times. This chain uses TRBV7-8 with TRBJ2-7, with D possibly called TRBD1 or TRBD2 (5 bases each). V lost 5 bases and J 3 bases, leaving 17 bases between the germline ends. Germline CDR1 reads SGHVS; CDR2 reads FQNEAQ. The CDR3 length is 15 residues. The DNA of the CDR3 is TGTGCCAGCAGCCAGCCCGGGGACGGAATCTACGAGCAGTACGTC. Translated: CASSQPGDGIYEQYV.

The chain links TRBV6-2 or TRBV6-3 to TRBJ2-5; 7 bases agree with TRBD2. CDR1 and CDR2 (germline): MNHEY, SVGEGT. This CDR3 is built from 15 residues. The trim removed 2 bases at V and 5 bases at J, leaving 8 bases unmatched. The CDR3 loop reads CASSYTQRGRETQYF. The CDR3, as DNA: TGTGCCAGCAGTTACACCCAGCGGGGTCGGGAGACCCAGTACTTC.